This record concerns one T cell receptor beta chain sequence. V was pared by 5 bases and J by 1 base, with 6 bases of the junction left unmatched. Germline V lookup: CDR1 GTSNPN, CDR2 SVGIG (reference sequence). There are 14 residues in the CDR3. The data originate from a study of cytomegalovirus exposure and HLA in healthy donors. PCR primers comprised 60 Vbeta and 13 Jbeta primers. Produced via immunoSEQ multiplex PCR; TCRdb's table is partial and in-frame only. The sample consists of about 210,000 clones, around 80% of them appearing once. The sequence came from a man in his forties in good health and CMV-seropositive. This sequence joins TRBV30 and TRBJ2-3; TRBD2 aligns across 7 bases. Sequencing was performed on PBMCs. The CDR3 loop is CAWLGGGGTDTQYF. CDR3 bases: TGTGCCTGGCTAGGCGGGGGAGGCACAGATACGCAGTATTTT.